A single sample is the source of the 16 T cell receptor beta chains below, sequenced in a study of blood T cell repertoires in COVID-19. The method was immunoSEQ multiplex PCR; TCRdb's version includes in-frame clones alone and lacks a portion of them. The repertoire holds about 78,000 clones, with about 88% as singletons. Sequenced input: peripheral blood. Source of these receptors: a man aged 70 or older with active or convalescent COVID-19.

The J gene is TRBJ1-3, the V gene TRBV7-8; D remains ambiguous. Germline loops: CDR1 SGHVS, CDR2 FQNEAQ. CDR3 length: 13 residues. V lost 5 bases to trimming and J lost 2 bases, with 7 bases between them. CDR3 sequence (DNA): TGTGCCAGCAGCCCAAATCCTGGAAACACCATATATTTT. Its protein product is CASSPNPGNTIYF.

This sequence joins TRBV11-2 and TRBJ2-3; TRBD2 agrees at 13 bases. The CDR3 length is 17 residues. V was pared by 1 base and J by 8 bases, with 9 bases of the junction left unmatched. CDR1 is SGHAT, CDR2 FQNNGV, per germline. The CDR3: CASSLGLAGGLQATQYF. The CDR3 DNA sequence: TGTGCCAGCAGCTTAGGACTAGCGGGGGGCCTACAGGCTACGCAGTATTTT.

This clone was observed a few times. The chain joins TRBV9 to TRBJ2-6; TRBD1 aligns across 12 bases. CDR1 and CDR2 (germline): SGDLS, YYNGEE. The length of the CDR3 is 18 residues. V was clipped by 3 bases and J by 2 bases; unmatched bases: 6. CDR3: CASSATGTGGPGANVLTF. The DNA for the CDR3 is TGTGCCAGCAGCGCCACCGGGACAGGGGGCCCTGGGGCCAACGTCCTGACTTTC.

CDR3: CSVEDWASGSGADTQYF. CDR3 nucleotide sequence: TGCAGCGTTGAAGATTGGGCTAGCGGGAGTGGTGCAGATACGCAGTATTTT. The V and J genes are TRBV29-1 and TRBJ2-3; TRBD2 matches at 10 bases. Germline V gives CDR1 SQVTM, CDR2 ANQGSEA. Germline trimming cut 0 bases from V and 4 bases from J; bases unmatched to any gene: 10. This CDR3 has 17 amino acids.

The rearrangement uses TRBV30 and TRBJ2-4; D gene unclear. Germline values: CDR1 GTSNPN, CDR2 SVGIG (reference sequence). The CDR3 is 14 residues long. V dropped 0 bases and J dropped 1 base, with 7 bases sitting between them. The CDR3 nucleotides are TGTGCCTGGAGTGTAAGAGGTGCCAAAAACATTCAGTACTTC. This gives the protein CAWSVRGAKNIQYF.

The chain combines TRBV30 with TRBJ2-7, with D tentatively TRBD1 (5 bases). CDR1 is GTSNPN, CDR2 SVGIG, per germline (reference sequence). The CDR3 has 15 residues. Trimming removed 4 bases at V and 3 bases at J, with 19 bases between. CDR3 loop: CAWKKRGGIDYEQYF. CDR3 in DNA: TGTGCCTGGAAAAAAAGGGGTGGGATTGACTACGAGCAGTACTTC.

The chain links TRBV19 to TRBJ1-3, with D tentatively TRBD1 (6 bases). This CDR3 comprises 14 residues. V was pared by 2 bases and J by 4 bases, with 9 bases between. Per germline, CDR1 LNHDA and CDR2 SQIVND (reference sequence). CDR3 DNA sequence: TGTGCCAGTAGTATAACAGGGTTCGGAAACACCATATATTTT. Translated: CASSITGFGNTIYF.

V gene TRBV28 combines with J gene TRBJ1-4; TRBD1 might be the D (6 bases). Germline V gene sequence: CDR1 MDHEN, CDR2 SYDVKM. The CDR3 runs to 15 residues. V lost 2 bases, J lost 7 bases, and 14 bases lay in between. The CDR3 is CASSLVQGYGEKLFF. CDR3 DNA sequence: TGTGCCAGCAGTTTAGTTCAGGGGTACGGTGAAAAACTGTTTTTT.

CDR3 bases: TGTGCCAGCAGCTGGGGACTAGCGTACGAGCAGTACTTC. Translation gives CASSWGLAYEQYF. The chain links TRBV7-8 to TRBJ2-7; 10 bases are shared with TRBD2. Germline V gene lookup returns CDR1 SGHVS and CDR2 FQNEAQ. V lost 4 bases and J lost 4; bases outside the gene matches: 1. This CDR3 has 13 residues.

The V call is TRBV28, the J call TRBJ2-7, with D perhaps TRBD1 (6 bases). V gave up 11 bases and J gave up 4 bases, with 21 bases separating them. The CDR3 covers 14 residues. Germline V gene sequence: CDR1 MDHEN, CDR2 SYDVKM. As DNA, the CDR3 is TGTGCCGGTCGATCAAACAGGGCCGGGTACGAGCAGTACTTC. The encoded protein is CAGRSNRAGYEQYF.

This chain uses TRBV18 with TRBJ2-3, with 8 bases lining up with TRBD1. Germline trimming cut 1 base from V and 2 bases from J; bases unmatched to any gene: 2. Germline V lookup: CDR1 KGHSH, CDR2 LQKENI. The CDR3 is made up of 15 amino acids. CDR3: CASSPRTGYTDTQYF. The CDR3 DNA sequence: TGTGCCAGCTCACCACGGACAGGGTACACAGATACGCAGTATTTT.

This chain links TRBV28 with TRBJ1-6; D is undetermined. Trimming took 1 base from V and 9 from J, leaving 13 bases between them. CDR3 length equals 15 residues. CDR1 is MDHEN and CDR2 is SYDVKM in the germline V gene. CDR3 nucleotide sequence: TGTGCCAGCAGTTTATTGTTAGGGAGCAGTTCACCCCTCCACTTT. Protein product: CASSLLLGSSSPLHF.

The CDR3, as DNA: TGTGCCAGCAGTTACTCCCACACAAATAGCAATCAGCCCCAGCATTTT. Amino acids: CASSYSHTNSNQPQHF. The chain recombines TRBV6-5 with TRBJ1-5, with D unresolved. The CDR3 is made up of 16 amino acids. Germline V gene data show CDR1 as MNHEY and CDR2 as SVGAGI. V shed 0 bases and J shed 0 bases, with 9 bases lying between them.

The chain combines TRBV19 with TRBJ1-6; D is undetermined. Germline V CDR1 and CDR2: LNHDA, SQIVND (reference sequence). The CDR3 covers 14 residues. Trimming shortened V by 10 bases and J by 7 bases, and 17 bases separated the two germline ends. CDR3 amino acids: CATGRGGMNSPLHF. In DNA form, the CDR3 reads TGTGCCACAGGCCGGGGAGGCATGAATTCACCCCTCCACTTT.

In its sample, this clone was seen once. CDR3 DNA sequence: TGCAGCGTTGGGCGGGGGACGTACGAGCAGTACTTC. Translated, it gives CSVGRGTYEQYF. The rearrangement uses TRBV29-1 and TRBJ2-7, with 7 bases lining up with TRBD2. J gave up 4 bases and V 4 bases, and 4 bases lay outside the gene matches. Per germline, CDR1 SQVTM and CDR2 ANQGSEA. This CDR3 spans 12 amino acids.

The chain is built from TRBV7-6 and TRBJ1-6; TRBD1 might be the D (5 bases). Trimming pared 2 bases from V and 8 bases from J, leaving 10 bases between. Per the germline V gene, CDR1 is SGHVS and CDR2 is FNYEAQ. This CDR3 is 14 amino acids long. CDR3 bases: TGTGCCAGCAGCTTATCACCAGGGCATTCACCCCTCCACTTT. Residues: CASSLSPGHSPLHF.